These 13 T cell receptor beta chains were sequenced from one sample in a study of T cells in Graves' hyperthyroidism and ophthalmopathy. Authors of the study amplified TCR beta CDR3 regions from RNA transcripts. During a first-round RT-PCR of the TCR CDR3, the HTBI primer set was used. Each CDR3 protein gets one entry after TCRdb re-called the multiplex PCR reads with MiXCR. This table holds about 400,000 distinct CDR3 sequences, 15% found once. The sequenced sample consisted of blood. The receptors derive from a woman in her twenties or thirties with Graves' hyperthyroidism.

The V call is TRBV6-5, the J call TRBJ2-7; 7 bases line up with TRBD2. In germline, CDR1 is MNHEY, CDR2 SVGAGI. With V trimmed by 4 bases and J by 3 bases, 15 bases remained unmatched. The CDR3 covers 17 residues. DNA of the CDR3: TGTGCCAGCAGTTTCCAACCCCCAGGACTAGACGACTACGAGCAGTACTTC. It yields the protein CASSFQPPGLDDYEQYF.

The rearrangement links TRBV6-4 to TRBJ2-1; 7 bases agree with TRBD2. The CDR3 is made up of 13 amino acids. The germline V gene has CDR1 MRHNA and CDR2 SNTAGT. The V and J ends lost 5 bases and 6 bases, in that order; junction bases with no gene match: 4. Here the CDR3 reads CASSRTRTNEQFF. Here the CDR3 DNA reads TGTGCCAGCAGTCGGACTAGAACCAATGAGCAGTTCTTC.

V is TRBV9 and J is TRBJ1-6; the match to TRBD1 covers 7 bases. Trimming took 3 bases from V and 7 from J; bases not matched to a gene: 13. The CDR3 runs to 17 residues. CDR1 SGDLS and CDR2 YYNGEE come from the germline V gene. The CDR3 region has the DNA TGTGCCAGCAGCGCCAGACAGGGTCGTTCCCCAAATTCACCCCTCCACTTT. Translating it yields CASSARQGRSPNSPLHF.

The V gene is TRBV20-1, the J gene TRBJ1-1; D uncertain. The CDR3 consists of 11 residues. The germline V gene has CDR1 DFQATT and CDR2 SNEGSKA (reference sequence). CDR3: CSPRMNTEAFF. DNA of the CDR3: TGCAGCCCTCGGATGAACACTGAAGCTTTCTTT.

This clonotype has at least ten counts. This chain joins TRBV7-2 and TRBJ2-3, with 10 bases lining up with TRBD2. The CDR3 has 17 residues. Germline V gives CDR1 SGHTA, CDR2 FQGNSA. V dropped 3 bases and J dropped 1; count of bases not matched to a gene: 7. The chain's CDR3 is CASSFSSGRVGTDTQYF. The CDR3 nucleotides read TGTGCCAGCAGCTTTTCTAGCGGGAGAGTCGGCACAGATACGCAGTATTTT.

The chain has TRBV4-1 and TRBJ1-5, with D unresolved. Germline V gives CDR1 MGHRA, CDR2 YSYEKL. The CDR3 consists of 14 residues. Trimming shortened V by 1 base and J by 10 bases, and 14 bases separated the two germline ends. CDR3 in amino acids: CASSQGTPPSPQHF. CDR3 DNA sequence: TGCGCCAGCAGCCAAGGGACCCCACCATCCCCCCAGCATTTT.

V is TRBV2 and J is TRBJ2-1; TRBD2 matches 14 bases. CDR1 and CDR2 from the germline V gene are SNHLY and FYNNEI. V lost 6 bases to trimming and J lost 8 bases; unmatched junction nucleotides: 12. This CDR3 has 17 residues. The CDR3 sequence is CASSRTGTSGSFHEQFF. The CDR3 DNA reads TGTGCCAGCAGCCGCACCGGGACTAGCGGGAGTTTCCATGAGCAGTTCTTC.

This clonotype was detected a few times. The junction does not match germline at one end; this may be a read error. The V call is TRBV7-7, the J call TRBJ2-1; TRBD2 matches 7 bases. Germline V gene data show CDR1 as SSHAT and CDR2 as FNYEAQ (reference sequence). The CDR3 has 14 residues. The CDR3 DNA reads as TGTGCTAGCAGCTTTTCCGGGACTAACAATGAGCAGTTCTTC. This translates into CASSFSGTNNEQFF.

In its sample, this clonotype was seen many times. The J gene is TRBJ1-5, the V gene TRBV3-1, with a possible D match to TRBD1 (6 bases). This CDR3 has 16 amino acids. Germline values: CDR1 LGHDT, CDR2 YNNKEL (reference sequence). V was pared by 0 bases and J by 7 bases, with 16 bases between. The CDR3 is CASSQDHFQGPQPQHF. Here the CDR3 DNA reads TGTGCCAGCAGCCAAGATCATTTCCAGGGGCCCCAGCCCCAGCATTTT.

In its sample, this clonotype was seen many times. The rearrangement joins TRBV7-2 to TRBJ2-3; TRBD1 agrees at 7 bases. V trimming: 5 bases; J trimming: 5 bases; junction bases outside the gene matches: 7. This CDR3 is built from 14 residues. In germline, CDR1 is SGHTA, CDR2 FQGNSA. The CDR3 DNA reads TGTGCCAGCAGCCCAGACAGGGTGGTAGATACGCAGTATTTT. It codes for CASSPDRVVDTQYF.

This clonotype was found once. A much larger clone sits a single nucleotide away, making a read error possible. The gene calls are TRBV28 and TRBJ2-1, with TRBD2 matching over 12 bases. CDR3 length: 14 residues. V was pared by 5 bases and J by 8 bases, with 4 bases of the junction left unmatched. The germline gives CDR1 MDHEN, CDR2 SYDVKM. CDR3 residues: CASSPLAGGHEQFF. The DNA for the CDR3 is TGTGCCAGCAGTCCACTAGCGGGAGGCCATGAGCAGTTCTTC.

There are many counts of this clonotype. The V gene is TRBV18, the J gene TRBJ1-1, with 9 nucleotides matching TRBD1. The CDR3 has 14 residues. Germline V gene lookup returns CDR1 KGHSH and CDR2 LQKENI. Trimming took 0 bases from V and 10 from J; bases not matched to a gene: 6. This CDR3 is CASSPPGQGSIAFF. CDR3 nucleotide sequence: TGTGCCAGCTCACCACCGGGACAGGGATCAATAGCTTTCTTT.

CDR3 loop: CASSAWGGLQETQYF. CDR3 nucleotide sequence: TGTGCCAGCAGCGCCTGGGGGGGCCTCCAAGAGACCCAGTACTTC. This chain joins TRBV9 and TRBJ2-5; maybe TRBD2 (7 bases). Germline V gives CDR1 SGDLS, CDR2 YYNGEE. Trimming took off 3 bases at V and 1 base at J, with 13 bases between the two ends. There are 15 residues in the CDR3.